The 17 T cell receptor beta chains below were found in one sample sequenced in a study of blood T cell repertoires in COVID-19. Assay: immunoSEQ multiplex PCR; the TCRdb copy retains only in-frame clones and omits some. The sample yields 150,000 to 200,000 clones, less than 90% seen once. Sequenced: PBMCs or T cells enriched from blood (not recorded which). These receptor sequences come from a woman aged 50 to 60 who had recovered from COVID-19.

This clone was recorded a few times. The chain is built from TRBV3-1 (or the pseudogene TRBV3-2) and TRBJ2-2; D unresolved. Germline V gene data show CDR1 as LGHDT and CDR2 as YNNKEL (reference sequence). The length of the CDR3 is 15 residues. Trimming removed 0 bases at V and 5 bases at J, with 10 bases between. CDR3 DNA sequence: TGTGCCAGCAGCCAAGAACGGCAGGTAACCGGGGAGCTGTTTTTT. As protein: CASSQERQVTGELFF.

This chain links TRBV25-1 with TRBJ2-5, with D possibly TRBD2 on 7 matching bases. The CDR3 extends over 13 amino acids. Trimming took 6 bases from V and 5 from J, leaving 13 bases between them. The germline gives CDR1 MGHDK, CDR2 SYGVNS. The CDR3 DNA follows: TGTGCCAGCAGGAGGGGGGGGACGGAGACCCAGTACTTC. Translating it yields CASRRGGTETQYF.

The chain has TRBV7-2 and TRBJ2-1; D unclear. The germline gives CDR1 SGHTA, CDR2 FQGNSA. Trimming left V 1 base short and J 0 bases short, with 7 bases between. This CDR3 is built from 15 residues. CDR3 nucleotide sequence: TGTGCCAGCAGCTTAGGTTCTAGCTCCTACAATGAGCAGTTCTTC. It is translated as CASSLGSSSYNEQFF.

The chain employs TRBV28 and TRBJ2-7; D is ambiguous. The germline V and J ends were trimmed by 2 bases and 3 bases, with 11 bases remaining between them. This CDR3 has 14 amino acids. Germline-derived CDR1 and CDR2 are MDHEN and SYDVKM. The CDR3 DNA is TGTGCCAGCAGTTTAGTCACTTATTACTACGAGCAGTACTTC. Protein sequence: CASSLVTYYYEQYF.

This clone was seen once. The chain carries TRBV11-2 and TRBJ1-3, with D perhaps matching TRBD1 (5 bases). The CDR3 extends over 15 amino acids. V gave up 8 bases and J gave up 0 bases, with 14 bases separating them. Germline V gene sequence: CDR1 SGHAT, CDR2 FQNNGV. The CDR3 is CASGPTGVSGNTIYF. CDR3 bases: TGTGCCAGCGGCCCCACAGGCGTCTCTGGAAACACCATATATTTT.

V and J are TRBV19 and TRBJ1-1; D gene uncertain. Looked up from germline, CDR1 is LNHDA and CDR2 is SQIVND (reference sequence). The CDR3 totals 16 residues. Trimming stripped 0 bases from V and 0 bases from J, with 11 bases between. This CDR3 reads CASSIDRWAVNTEAFF. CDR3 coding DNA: TGTGCCAGTAGTATAGATCGGTGGGCTGTGAACACTGAAGCTTTCTTT.

The CDR3 protein is CASRGQGLDTQYF. CDR3 nucleotides: TGTGCCAGTCGAGGACAGGGATTAGATACGCAGTATTTT. This rearrangement joins TRBV7-2 to TRBJ2-3, with 8 bases identical to TRBD1. The CDR3 extends over 13 amino acids. Germline CDR1 and CDR2: SGHTA and FQGNSA. V lost 9 bases and J lost 5; bases outside the gene matches: 7.

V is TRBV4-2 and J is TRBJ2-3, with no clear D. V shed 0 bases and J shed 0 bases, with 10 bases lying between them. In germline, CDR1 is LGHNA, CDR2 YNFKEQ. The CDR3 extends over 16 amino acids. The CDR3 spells CASSQEGSPSTDTQYF. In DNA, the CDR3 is TGTGCCAGCAGCCAAGAAGGTAGCCCTAGCACAGATACGCAGTATTTT.

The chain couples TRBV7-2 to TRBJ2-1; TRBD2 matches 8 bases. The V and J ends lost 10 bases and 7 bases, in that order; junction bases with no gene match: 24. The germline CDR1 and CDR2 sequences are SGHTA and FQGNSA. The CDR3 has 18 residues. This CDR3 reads CATMTRRGSGILGNEQFF. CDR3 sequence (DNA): TGTGCCACTATGACCCGAAGAGGTAGCGGGATCCTTGGGAATGAGCAGTTCTTC.

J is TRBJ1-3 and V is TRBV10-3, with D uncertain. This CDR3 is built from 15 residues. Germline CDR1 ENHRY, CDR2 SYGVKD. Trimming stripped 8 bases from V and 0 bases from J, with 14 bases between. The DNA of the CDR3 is TGTGCCATCTCGGGATCGCTCCTCTCTGGAAACACCATATATTTT. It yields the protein CAISGSLLSGNTIYF.

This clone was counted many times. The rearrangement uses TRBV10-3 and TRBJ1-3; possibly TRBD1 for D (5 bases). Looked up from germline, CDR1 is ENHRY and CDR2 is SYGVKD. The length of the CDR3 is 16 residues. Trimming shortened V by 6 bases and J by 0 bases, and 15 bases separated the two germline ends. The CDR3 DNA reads TGTGCCATCAGGCGGACACAGACAGCCTCTGGAAACACCATATATTTT. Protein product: CAIRRTQTASGNTIYF.

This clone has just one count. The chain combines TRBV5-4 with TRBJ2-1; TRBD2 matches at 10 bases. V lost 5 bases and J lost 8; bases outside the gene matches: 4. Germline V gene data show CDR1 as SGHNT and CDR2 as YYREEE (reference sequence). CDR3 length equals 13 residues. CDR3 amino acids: CASRIAGGDEQFF. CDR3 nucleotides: TGTGCCAGCAGGATAGCGGGGGGAGATGAGCAGTTCTTC.

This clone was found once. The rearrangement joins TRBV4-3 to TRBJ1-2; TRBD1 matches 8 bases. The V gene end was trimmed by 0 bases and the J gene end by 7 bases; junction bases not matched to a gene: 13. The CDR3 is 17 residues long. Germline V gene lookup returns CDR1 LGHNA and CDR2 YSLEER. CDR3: CASSQDLPPRGQGGYTF. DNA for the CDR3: TGCGCCAGCAGCCAAGATCTTCCCCCCAGGGGGCAAGGTGGCTACACCTTC.

The CDR3 region has the DNA TGTGCCAGCAGCCAAAGGACAGGGACCGGGGAGCTGTTTTTT. Translating gives CASSQRTGTGELFF. This rearrangement joins TRBV3-1 (or the pseudogene TRBV3-2) to TRBJ2-2; TRBD1 matches 8 bases. The CDR3 has 14 residues. V gave up 2 bases and J gave up 5 bases; unmatched junction bases: 1. Germline loops: CDR1 LGHDT, CDR2 YNNKEL (reference sequence).

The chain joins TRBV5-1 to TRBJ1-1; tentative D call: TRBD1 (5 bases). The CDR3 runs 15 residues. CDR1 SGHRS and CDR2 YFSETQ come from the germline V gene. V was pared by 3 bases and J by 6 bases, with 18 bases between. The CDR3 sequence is CASSSSQGGRAEAFF. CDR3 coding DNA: TGCGCCAGCAGCTCGTCGCAGGGAGGGAGGGCTGAAGCTTTCTTT.

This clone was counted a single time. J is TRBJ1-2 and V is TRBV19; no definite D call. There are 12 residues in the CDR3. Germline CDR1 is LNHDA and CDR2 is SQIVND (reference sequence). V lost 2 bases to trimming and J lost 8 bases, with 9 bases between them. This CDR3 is CASSILGAGYTF. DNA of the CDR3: TGTGCCAGTAGTATACTAGGTGCCGGCTACACCTTC.

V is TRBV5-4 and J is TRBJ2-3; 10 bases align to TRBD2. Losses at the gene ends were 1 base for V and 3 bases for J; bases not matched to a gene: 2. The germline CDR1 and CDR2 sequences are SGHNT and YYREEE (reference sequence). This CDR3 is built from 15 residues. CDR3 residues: CASSLRSGRTDTQYF. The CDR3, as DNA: TGTGCCAGCAGCTTGCGTAGCGGGAGGACAGATACGCAGTATTTT.